What follows is one T cell receptor beta chain and its context. No antigen is known for it. No clone much larger than this one lies a single base away; base qualities are absent. The time point label here, explained by the study, means: individuals recovered from natural SARS-CoV-2 infection. TCRbeta CDR3 regions were sequenced with the immunoSEQ Assay. After extraction, genomic DNA underwent amplification by bias-controlled multiplex PCR, followed by high-throughput sequencing. Processing in the source paper ran as follows. To quantify the absolute abundance of every unique TCRbeta CDR3 region, sequences were collapsed and filtered. Usable DNA was measured by amplifying reference genes present in all nucleated cells, and TCRbeta template counts were normalized to that usable DNA to estimate T cell fraction. Repertoire TCRs were annotated as SARS-CoV-2-specific by exact matching of V gene, CDR3 amino acid sequence and J gene to a known reactive TCR set. The reference SARS-CoV-2 TCR set was obtained from MIRA and was filtered for enrichment in COVID-19-positive ImmuneCODE repertoires, whereby public or cross-reactive TCRs were removed. Using the MIRA antigens, annotated TCRs were further analysed by specific ORF or by position within an ORF. Breadth was defined as annotated unique rearrangements over total unique productive rearrangements; depth was the summed frequency of those rearrangements. Two-sided Wilcoxon rank-sum tests were applied when comparing TCR breadth between groups. TCRdb carries this immuneACCESS record with in-frame sequences only. Its versions omit some clonotypes, under half of them owing to an unresolved V gene in the studies checked, with the rest unexplained. V, J and clone size reflect that table, while D and trimming were determined from the DNA. The sample contains roughly 40,000 clones, approximately 80% of them found a single time. The leading ten clones occupy around half of the sample.

In the germline V gene, CDR1 corresponds to ENHRY and CDR2 to SYGVKD. CDR3 length: 13 amino acids, cysteine to phenylalanine. CDR3 DNA only is kept here, 39 bases in frame from base 1. From V the trimming removes 10 bases and from J it removes 10 bases, while the gene matches leave 12 bases of the junction unaccounted for. This entry belongs to a study of Ad26.COV2.S vaccination and SARS-CoV-2 variants (dated by TCRdb to 2020 to 2023). Context from the whole study: Sequencing of the TCRbeta repertoire served to evaluate the specificity and breadth of SARS-CoV-2-reactive T cell receptors following Ad26.COV2.S vaccination. The TCR-sequenced set comprised around 30 samples: some 20 Ad26.COV2.S vaccine recipients, 5 placebo recipients and 8 SARS-CoV-2 convalescent individuals. What the study reported, not specific to this receptor: The authors noted that the TCR breadth and depth analyses may have underestimated total T cell responses. Vaccine and placebo recipients had comparable non-spike TCR breadth, which fits with the vaccine containing only spike. Spike-specific TCR breadth was higher in Ad26.COV2.S recipients than in placebo recipients (P = 0.0014). After vaccination, spike-specific CD8+ and CD4+ T cell responses were reported to show substantial breadth.

The receptor was isolated from a human donor who had recovered from COVID-19. The sample was peripheral blood, taken after recovery from COVID-19. The chain links TRBV10-3 with TRBJ2-2; 7 middle bases align to TRBD2. CDR3 sequence: CASAALAAVELFF. The DNA sequence is as follows: TGTGCCAGTGCTGCGCTAGCGGCCGTGGAGCTGTTTTTT.